This T cell receptor (beta chain) derives from a study of shared clonotypes between healthy human individuals. Turning to the study itself: Used for every donor were three CD4 naive, three CD4 memory, two CD8 naive and one CD8 memory plate. General observations from the study: Large sequencing depth failed to make sorted-subset sequencing complete, rarefaction showed. The sole specimen, blood, was sampled, and tissue repertoires likely differ. Naive CD4 clonotypes were shared across a few donors at roughly 5%.

Germline CDR1 and CDR2: SGHRS and YFSETQ. CDR3 size: 14 residues. V lost 6 bases, J lost 7 bases, and 7 bases stayed unmatched. Here immunoSEQ multiplex PCR was the method, and the copy in TCRdb shows in-frame clones only, minus some. The repertoire holds over 95,000 clones, with around 68% as singletons. Remarks on this clone: Its cognate antigen is unknown.

The sequencing input was memory CD8+ T cells sorted from blood. Subset described: CD45RO+ cells pooled with CCR7-negative TemRA cells. The receptor was derived from a woman in her 30s in good health. The chain links TRBV5-1 to TRBJ2-1; 10 nucleotides match TRBD1. The DNA of the CDR3 is TGCGCCAGCATGACAGGGGGCGGGTTAAATGAGCAGTTCTTC. Its translation is CASMTGGGLNEQFF.